This section outlines one T cell receptor beta chain sequence together with its context. Its specificity is not known. Vbeta (60) and Jbeta (13) primers were used in the PCR. The repertoire was sequenced with immunoSEQ multiplex PCR; TCRdb's copy has only in-frame clones and lacks some. Reported are approximately 100,000 clones; the ten largest clones contain about 3.2%. Germline V gives CDR1 MGHDK, CDR2 SYGVNS. V was trimmed by 8 bases and J by 6 bases, leaving 7 bases between them. The length of the CDR3 is 10 residues. The data derive from a study of cytomegalovirus exposure and HLA in healthy donors. Study results and caveats: In vitro experiments confirmed that three CMV-associated chains were specific for CMV antigens. Among immune exposure information, only CMV serostatus was available. On later analysis, the bulk of CMV-associated TCR beta chains appeared to be HLA-restricted.

The sample taken for sequencing was PBMCs. The V call is TRBV25-1, the J call TRBJ1-1; D is uncertain. This clonotype was obtained from a man in his forties in good health and CMV-seronegative. Here the CDR3 reads CASRGAEAFF. CDR3 nucleotides: TGTGCCAGCCGGGGAGCTGAAGCTTTCTTT.